The 7 T cell receptor beta chains listed next were all sequenced from one sample in a study of T cell responses to AZD1222 COVID-19 vaccine. Profiling relied on immunoSEQ multiplex PCR, and the TCRdb table lists in-frame clones only, not all of them. The data show around 150,000 clones, around 90% seen once. Sequencing used peripheral blood, obtained 28 days after the second AZD1222 dose. These receptors came from an adult who received the AZD1222 COVID-19 vaccine.

This clone was found a few times. This chain uses TRBV5-1 with TRBJ1-2; D is undetermined. The CDR3 runs 13 residues. Deletions cut 2 bases from V and 7 bases from J, with 12 bases between. Germline lookup yields CDR1 SGHRS and CDR2 YFSETQ. The CDR3 loop reads CASSLTGESGYTF. DNA of the CDR3: TGCGCCAGCAGCTTAACCGGGGAGTCTGGCTACACCTTC.

The chain links TRBV28 to TRBJ1-2; no reliable D call. V dropped 9 bases and J dropped 0 bases, with 8 bases sitting between them. Germline values: CDR1 MDHEN, CDR2 SYDVKM. The CDR3 runs 12 residues. The CDR3 DNA reads TGTGCCAGTGAGCAGACTAACTATGGCTACACCTTC. It codes for CASEQTNYGYTF.

The chain carries TRBV15 and TRBJ2-7; D ambiguous. Germline V gene sequence: CDR1 LNHNV, CDR2 YYDKDF (reference sequence). The CDR3 totals 15 residues. Trimming shortened V by 0 bases and J by 0 bases, and 9 bases separated the two germline ends. The CDR3 loop is CATSRDRVYSYEQYF. The DNA of the CDR3 is TGTGCCACCAGCAGAGATCGGGTCTACTCCTACGAGCAGTACTTC.

The J gene is TRBJ1-1, the V gene TRBV5-5; 9 bases are shared with TRBD1. The length of the CDR3 is 13 residues. Germline V gene data show CDR1 as SGHKS and CDR2 as YYEKEE (reference sequence). The V segment lost 9 bases and the J segment 3 bases; nucleotides outside the gene matches: 6. The CDR3: CATRRTGDTEAFF. The CDR3, as DNA: TGTGCCACCCGTCGGACAGGGGACACTGAAGCTTTCTTT.

The rearrangement uses TRBV5-6 and TRBJ1-2; D unclear. This CDR3 comprises 11 residues. Trimming left V 4 bases short and J 8 bases short, with 9 bases between. Germline values: CDR1 SGHDT, CDR2 YYEEEE. The CDR3 protein is CASSDSGGYTF. CDR3 coding DNA: TGTGCCAGCAGCGATAGCGGAGGCTACACCTTC.

This clone has only one observation. The chain uses TRBV19 and TRBJ1-1, with TRBD1 as a possible D gene (6 bases). Germline CDR1 LNHDA, CDR2 SQIVND (reference sequence). The CDR3 extends over 13 amino acids. Deletions cut 8 bases from V and 3 bases from J, with 13 bases between. For the CDR3, the DNA is TGTGCCAGTCTCGCTTCAGGGGACACTGAAGCTTTCTTT. Residues: CASLASGDTEAFF.

CDR3 bases: TGTGCCTGGAGTGGGGGAGGGAACTATGGCTACACCTTC. Protein: CAWSGGGNYGYTF. The chain recombines TRBV30 with TRBJ1-2; D gene ambiguous. Trimming pared 1 base from V and 2 bases from J, leaving 8 bases between. In germline, CDR1 is GTSNPN, CDR2 SVGIG (reference sequence). The CDR3 has 13 residues. Full variable domain (remainder filled in from reference TRBV30 and TRBJ1-2): SQTIHQWPATLVQPVGSPLSLECTVEGTSNPNLYWYRQAAGRGLQLLFYSVGIGQISSEVPQNLSASRPQDRQFILSSKKLLLSDSGFYLCAWSGGGNYGYTFGSGTRLTVV.